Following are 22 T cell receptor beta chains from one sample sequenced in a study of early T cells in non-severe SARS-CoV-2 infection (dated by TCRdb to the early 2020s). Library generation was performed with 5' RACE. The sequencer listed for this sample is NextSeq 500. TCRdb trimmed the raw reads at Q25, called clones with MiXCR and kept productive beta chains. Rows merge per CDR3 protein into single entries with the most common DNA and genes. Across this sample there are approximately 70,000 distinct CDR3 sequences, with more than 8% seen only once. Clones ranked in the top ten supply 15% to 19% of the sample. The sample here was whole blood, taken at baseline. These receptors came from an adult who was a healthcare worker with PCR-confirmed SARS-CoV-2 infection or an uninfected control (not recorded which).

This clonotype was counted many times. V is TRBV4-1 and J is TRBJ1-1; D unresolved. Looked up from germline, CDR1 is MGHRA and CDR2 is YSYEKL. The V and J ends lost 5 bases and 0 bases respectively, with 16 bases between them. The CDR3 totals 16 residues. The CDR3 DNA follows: TGCGCCAGCAGCACCCACACCGGCGGCATGAACACTGAAGCTTTCTTT. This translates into CASSTHTGGMNTEAFF.

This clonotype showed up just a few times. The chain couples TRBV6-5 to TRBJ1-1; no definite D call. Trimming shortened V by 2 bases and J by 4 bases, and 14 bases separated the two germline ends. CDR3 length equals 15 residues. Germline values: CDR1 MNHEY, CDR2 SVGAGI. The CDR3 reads CASSYALSGSTEAFF. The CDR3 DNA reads TGTGCCAGCAGTTACGCTCTTTCAGGTAGCACTGAAGCTTTCTTT.

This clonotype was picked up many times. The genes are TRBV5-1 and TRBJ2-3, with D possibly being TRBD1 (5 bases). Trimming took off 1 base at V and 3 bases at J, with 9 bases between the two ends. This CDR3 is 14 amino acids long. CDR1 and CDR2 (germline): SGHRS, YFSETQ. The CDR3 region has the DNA TGCGCCAGCAGCTTGCAAGGGGAAACAGATACGCAGTATTTT. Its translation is CASSLQGETDTQYF.

The CDR3 bases are TGTGCCAGCAGCCCCCCGGGACAGGGGGCGCACACTGAAGCTTTCTTT. Residues: CASSPPGQGAHTEAFF. The V and J genes are TRBV7-9 and TRBJ1-1; TRBD1 matches 12 bases. This CDR3 has 16 amino acids. CDR1 and CDR2 from the germline V gene are SEHNR and FQNEAQ (reference sequence). Trimming cost V 5 bases and J 3 bases; bases outside gene matches: 7.

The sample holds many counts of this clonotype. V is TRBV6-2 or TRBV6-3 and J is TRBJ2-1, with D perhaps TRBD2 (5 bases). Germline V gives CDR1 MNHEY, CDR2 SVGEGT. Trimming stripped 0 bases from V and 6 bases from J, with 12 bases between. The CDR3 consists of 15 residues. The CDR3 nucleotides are TGTGCCAGCAGTTACTCATTGGCTAGCAGCAATGAGCAGTTCTTC. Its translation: CASSYSLASSNEQFF.

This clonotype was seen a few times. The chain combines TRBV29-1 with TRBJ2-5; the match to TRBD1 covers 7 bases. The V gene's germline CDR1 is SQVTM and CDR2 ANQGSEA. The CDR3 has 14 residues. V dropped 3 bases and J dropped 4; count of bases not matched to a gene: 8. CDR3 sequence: CSVDGSGGRETQYF. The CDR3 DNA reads TGCAGCGTTGATGGGTCAGGGGGAAGAGAGACCCAGTACTTC.

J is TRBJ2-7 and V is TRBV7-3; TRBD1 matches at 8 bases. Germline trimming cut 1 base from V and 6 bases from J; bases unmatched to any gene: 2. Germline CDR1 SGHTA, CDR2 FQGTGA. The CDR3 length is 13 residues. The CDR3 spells CASSLSRGREQYF. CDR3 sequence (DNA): TGTGCCAGCAGCTTAAGCAGGGGGCGCGAGCAGTACTTC.

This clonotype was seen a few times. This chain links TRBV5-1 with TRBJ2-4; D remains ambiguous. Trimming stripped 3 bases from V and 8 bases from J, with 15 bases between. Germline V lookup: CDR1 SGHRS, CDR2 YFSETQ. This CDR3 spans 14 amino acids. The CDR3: CASSSVLGRDIQYF. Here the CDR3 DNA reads TGCGCCAGCAGCTCGGTTCTGGGTAGGGACATTCAGTACTTC.

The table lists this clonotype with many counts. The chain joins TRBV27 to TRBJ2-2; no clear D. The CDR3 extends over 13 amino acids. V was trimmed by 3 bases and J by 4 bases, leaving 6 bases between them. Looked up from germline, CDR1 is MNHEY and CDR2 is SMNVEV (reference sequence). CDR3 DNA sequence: TGTGCCAGCAGTTTTGGCGGCACCGGGGAGCTGTTTTTT. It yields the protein CASSFGGTGELFF.

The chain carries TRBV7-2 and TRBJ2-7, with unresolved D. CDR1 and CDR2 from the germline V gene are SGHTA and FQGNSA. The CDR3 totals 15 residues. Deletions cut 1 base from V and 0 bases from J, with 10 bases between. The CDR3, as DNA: TGTGCCAGCAGCTTAGGTACCTCTATCTCCTACGAGCAGTACTTC. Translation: CASSLGTSISYEQYF.

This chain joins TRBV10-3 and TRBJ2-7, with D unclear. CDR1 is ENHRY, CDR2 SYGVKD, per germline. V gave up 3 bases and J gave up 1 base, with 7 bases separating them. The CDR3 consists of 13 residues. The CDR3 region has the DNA TGTGCCATCAGTGAACTGGGATCCTACGAGCAGTACTTC. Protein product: CAISELGSYEQYF.

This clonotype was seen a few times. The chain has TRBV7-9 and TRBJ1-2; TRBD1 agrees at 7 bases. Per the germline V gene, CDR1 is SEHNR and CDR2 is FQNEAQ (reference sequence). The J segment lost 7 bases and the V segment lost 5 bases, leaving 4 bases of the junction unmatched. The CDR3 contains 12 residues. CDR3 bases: TGTGCCAGCAGCCGACAGGGCGCTGGCTACACCTTC. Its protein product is CASSRQGAGYTF.

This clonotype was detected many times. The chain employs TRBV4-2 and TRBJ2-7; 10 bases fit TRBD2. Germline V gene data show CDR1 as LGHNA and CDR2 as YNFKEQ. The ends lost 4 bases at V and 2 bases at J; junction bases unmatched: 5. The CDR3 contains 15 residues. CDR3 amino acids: CASSPSTSGAYEQYF. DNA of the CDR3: TGTGCCAGCAGCCCTAGCACTAGCGGGGCCTACGAGCAGTACTTC.

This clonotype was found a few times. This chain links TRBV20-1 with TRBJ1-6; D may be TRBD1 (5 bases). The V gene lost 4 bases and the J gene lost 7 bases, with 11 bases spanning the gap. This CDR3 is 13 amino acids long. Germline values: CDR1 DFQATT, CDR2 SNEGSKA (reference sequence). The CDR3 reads CSATGEINSPLHF. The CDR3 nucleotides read TGCAGTGCTACGGGGGAGATCAATTCACCCCTCCACTTT.

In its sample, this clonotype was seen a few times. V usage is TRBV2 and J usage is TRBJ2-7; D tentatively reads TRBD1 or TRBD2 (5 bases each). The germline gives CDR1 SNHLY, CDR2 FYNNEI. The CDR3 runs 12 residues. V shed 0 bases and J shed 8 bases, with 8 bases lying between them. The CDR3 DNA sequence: TGTGCCAGCAGTGAAGCGCCGGGACAGCAGTACTTC. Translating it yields CASSEAPGQQYF.

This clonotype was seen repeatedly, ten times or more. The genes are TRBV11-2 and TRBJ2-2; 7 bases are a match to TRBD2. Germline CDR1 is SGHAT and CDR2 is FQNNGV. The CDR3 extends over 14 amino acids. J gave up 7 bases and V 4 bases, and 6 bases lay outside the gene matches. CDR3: CASSWREYGGELFF. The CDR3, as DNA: TGTGCCAGCAGCTGGCGGGAGTACGGCGGGGAGCTGTTTTTT.

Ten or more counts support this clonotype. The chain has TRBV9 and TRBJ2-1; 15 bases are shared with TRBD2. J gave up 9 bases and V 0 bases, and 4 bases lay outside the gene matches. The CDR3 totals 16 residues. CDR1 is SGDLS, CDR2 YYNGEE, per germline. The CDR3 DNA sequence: TGTGCCAGCAGCGTAGCTGGACTAGCGGGAGGGGTTGAGCAGTTCTTC. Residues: CASSVAGLAGGVEQFF.

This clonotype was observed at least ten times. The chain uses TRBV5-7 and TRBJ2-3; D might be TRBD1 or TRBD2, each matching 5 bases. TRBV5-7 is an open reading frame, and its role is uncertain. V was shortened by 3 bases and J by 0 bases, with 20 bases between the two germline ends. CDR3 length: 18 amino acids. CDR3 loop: CASSSTHLRDPSTDTQYF. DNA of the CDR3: TGTGCCAGCAGCTCTACCCACCTCAGGGACCCTAGCACAGATACGCAGTATTTT.

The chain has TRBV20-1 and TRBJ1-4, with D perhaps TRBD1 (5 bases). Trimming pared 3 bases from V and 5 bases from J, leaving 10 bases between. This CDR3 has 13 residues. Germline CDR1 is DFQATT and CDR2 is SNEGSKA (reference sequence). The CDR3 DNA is TGCAGTGCTAGCGCAGGGCCGAATGAAAAACTGTTTTTT. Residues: CSASAGPNEKLFF.

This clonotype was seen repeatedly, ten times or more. The CDR3 loop reads CASSLQPGGRYEQYF. The CDR3 DNA reads as TGTGCCAGCAGCTTACAACCAGGGGGCCGCTACGAGCAGTACTTC. The chain combines TRBV7-2 with TRBJ2-7, with 8 positions matching TRBD1. CDR1 and CDR2 (germline): SGHTA, FQGNSA. This CDR3 is built from 15 residues. V lost 2 bases, J lost 3 bases, and 6 bases stayed unmatched.

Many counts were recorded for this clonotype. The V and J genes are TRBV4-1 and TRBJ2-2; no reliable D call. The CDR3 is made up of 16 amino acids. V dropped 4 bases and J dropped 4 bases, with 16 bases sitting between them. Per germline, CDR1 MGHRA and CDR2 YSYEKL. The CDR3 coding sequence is TGCGCCAGCAGCCGCCAGACGGGTACTTCCACCGGGGAGCTGTTTTTT. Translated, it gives CASSRQTGTSTGELFF.

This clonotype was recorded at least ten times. The CDR3 reads CSVAGRGGNTIYF. The DNA for the CDR3 is TGCAGCGTCGCAGGCAGGGGTGGAAACACCATATATTTT. The genes are TRBV29-1 and TRBJ1-3, with a tentative D call TRBD1 (6 bases). With 6 bases removed from V and 3 bases from J, the gap between germline ends came to 12 bases. The CDR3 is 13 residues long. Germline CDR1 and CDR2: SQVTM and ANQGSEA.